The clone carrying this T cell receptor (beta chain) has only a few counts. These data are taken from a study of early T cells in non-severe SARS-CoV-2 infection. V dropped 3 bases and J dropped 2 bases, with 5 bases sitting between them. The CDR3 contains 13 residues. CDR1 is LNHDA, CDR2 SQIVND, per germline (reference sequence). Attachment of unique molecular identifiers to individual cDNA molecules was performed. A single record per CDR3 protein comes from TCRdb applying MiXCR to the 5' RACE reads. The sample contains about 52,000 distinct CDR3 sequences, more than 9.5% of which appear only once. This sequence joins TRBV19 and TRBJ2-1; no clear D gene. The source material was whole blood. The receptor comes from an adult who was a healthcare worker with PCR-confirmed SARS-CoV-2 infection or an uninfected control (not recorded which). The CDR3 sequence: CASSIPPYNEQFF. The CDR3 DNA reads TGTGCCAGTAGTATCCCGCCCTACAATGAGCAGTTCTTC.